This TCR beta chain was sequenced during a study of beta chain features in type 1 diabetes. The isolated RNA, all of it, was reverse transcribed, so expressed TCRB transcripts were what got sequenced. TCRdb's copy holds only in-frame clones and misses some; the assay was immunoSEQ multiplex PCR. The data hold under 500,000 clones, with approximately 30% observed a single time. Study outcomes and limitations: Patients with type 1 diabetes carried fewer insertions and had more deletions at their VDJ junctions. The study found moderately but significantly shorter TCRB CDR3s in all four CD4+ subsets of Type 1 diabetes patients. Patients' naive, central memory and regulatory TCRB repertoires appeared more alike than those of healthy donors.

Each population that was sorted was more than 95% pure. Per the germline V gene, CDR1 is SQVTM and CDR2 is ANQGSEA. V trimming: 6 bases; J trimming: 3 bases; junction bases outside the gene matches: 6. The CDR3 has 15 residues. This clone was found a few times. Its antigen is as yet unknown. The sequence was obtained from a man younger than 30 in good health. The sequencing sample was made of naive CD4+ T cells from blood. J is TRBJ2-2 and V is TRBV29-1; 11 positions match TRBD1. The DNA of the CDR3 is TGCAGCGTCGCCTCGGGACAGGGGGACACCGGGGAGCTGTTTTTT. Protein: CSVASGQGDTGELFF.